This T cell receptor beta chain was recovered during a study of tumor-infiltrating lymphocytes in primary liver carcinoma. This clonotype was observed a handful of times. Its antigen is currently unknown. A much larger clone lies one base from this, so it may be a read error. Regarding the study as a whole: Lesser overlap characterized tumor-adjacent and tumor-blood pairs relative to tumor region pairs.

Total RNA (roughly 530 ng) served as template for TCR beta cDNA synthesis primed by a constant-region primer. Three nested multiplex PCR rounds, a slightly modified ARM-PCR, produced the libraries for TCR beta. Each of the first two PCR rounds ran approximately 9 cycles with TRBV1-TRBV30 forward and C-beta reverse primers. TCRdb called the multiplex PCR reads again in MiXCR, with one record for every CDR3 protein. The table has about 92,000 distinct CDR3 sequences, 55% to 75% seen once. Germline values: CDR1 MDHEN, CDR2 SYDVKM. The CDR3 loop spans 14 amino acids. From unsorted bulk tissue weighing roughly 18-31 mg, DNA and RNA were co-extracted.

V usage is TRBV28 and J usage is TRBJ2-1; D is unclear. Sequenced: tumor-adjacent normal liver tissue. The sequence was obtained from a man aged 35 to 55 with primary liver carcinoma and hepatitis B virus infection. The CDR3 DNA reads as TGTGCCAGCAGTTTGAGTCTTTCCTTCAATGAGCAGTTCTTC. It specifies CASSLSLSFNEQFF.